The rows below give T cell receptor beta chains drawn from one sample of a study of blood T cell repertoires in COVID-19. Data came from immunoSEQ multiplex PCR; TCRdb stores just in-frame clones and leaves some out. The sample has roughly 200,000 clones, around four fifths seen once. The sequencing input was peripheral blood. Source of these receptors: a man between 40 and 49 years old with active or convalescent COVID-19. The CDR3 runs from the conserved cysteine through the conserved F or W. Fields, in order: clone size, J gene, V gene, CDR3 length, D gene, CDR3 protein, CDR3 DNA. The D gene is left open where the match is weak. Rows give clone size only sometimes, using once, few, many, or a class for an expanded clone.

size: once
J: TRBJ1-2
V: TRBV6-2/TRBV6-3
length: 15
D: .
CDR3: CASSLGQRINYGYTF
DNA: TGTGCCAGCAGCCTCGGACAGCGAATTAACTATGGCTACACCTTC

size: few
J: TRBJ1-6
V: TRBV3-1/TRBV3-2
length: 16
D: .
CDR3: CASSGANQRGNSPLHF
DNA: TGTGCCAGCAGCGGTGCGAACCAAAGGGGTAATTCACCCCTCCACTTT

size: few
J: TRBJ1-6
V: TRBV3-1/TRBV3-2
length: 16
D: TRBD1
CDR3: CASTQQGFSYNSPLHF
DNA: TGTGCCAGCACCCAACAGGGGTTCTCCTATAATTCACCCCTCCACTTT

size: .
J: TRBJ1-1
V: TRBV6-5
length: 14
D: TRBD1
CDR3: CASSLTGDNTEAFF
DNA: TGTGCCAGCAGCTTAACAGGGGATAACACTGAAGCTTTCTTT

size: .
J: TRBJ2-3
V: TRBV27
length: 20
D: TRBD2
CDR3: CASSSPFMRLAGGSADTQYF
DNA: TGTGCCAGCAGTTCCCCATTTATGCGGCTAGCGGGAGGCTCGGCAGATACGCAGTATTTT

size: .
J: TRBJ1-1
V: TRBV19
length: 13
D: TRBD1
CDR3: CASSSGGHTEAFF
DNA: TGTGCCAGTAGTTCAGGGGGCCACACTGAAGCTTTCTTT

size: once
J: TRBJ2-1
V: TRBV28
length: 15
D: .
CDR3: CASSAGPGLDNEQFF
DNA: TGTGCCAGCAGCGCCGGACCGGGACTCGACAATGAGCAGTTCTTC

size: .
J: TRBJ1-1
V: TRBV11-3
length: 17
D: .
CDR3: CASSLDYASGENTEAFF
DNA: TGTGCCAGCAGCTTAGATTATGCGTCAGGGGAGAACACTGAAGCTTTCTTT

size: .
J: TRBJ2-1
V: TRBV7-3
length: 16
D: TRBD2
CDR3: CASSPTGTRTPNEQFF
DNA: TGTGCCAGCAGCCCGACCGGGACTAGAACACCGAATGAGCAGTTCTTC

size: .
J: TRBJ2-1
V: TRBV2
length: 13
D: .
CDR3: CASSGATRHGQFF
DNA: TGTGCCAGCAGTGGGGCTACGAGACATGGGCAGTTCTTC

size: .
J: TRBJ1-1
V: TRBV28
length: 14
D: .
CDR3: CASSFPPGGTEAFF
DNA: TGTGCCAGCAGTTTCCCTCCAGGAGGTACTGAAGCTTTCTTT

size: .
J: TRBJ1-1
V: TRBV3-1/TRBV3-2
length: 15
D: .
CDR3: CASSQAGRGKTEAFF
DNA: TGTGCCAGCAGCCAAGCGGGCAGGGGTAAGACTGAAGCTTTCTTT

size: few
J: TRBJ1-3
V: TRBV9
length: 17
D: TRBD1
CDR3: CASSVLDRGYPGNTIYF
DNA: TGTGCCAGCAGCGTATTAGACAGGGGGTATCCTGGAAACACCATATATTTT

size: .
J: TRBJ2-1
V: TRBV3-1/TRBV3-2
length: 16
D: TRBD2
CDR3: CASSPQVAGWYNEQFF
DNA: TGTGCCAGCAGCCCACAAGTAGCGGGATGGTACAATGAGCAGTTCTTC

size: .
J: TRBJ2-1
V: TRBV9
length: 22
D: TRBD2
CDR3: CASSGRTSGSGILLESYNEQFF
DNA: TGTGCCAGCAGCGGTCGTACAAGCGGGAGCGGGATTTTACTAGAGTCCTACAATGAGCAGTTCTTC

size: many
J: TRBJ1-5
V: TRBV27
length: 15
D: TRBD1
CDR3: CASSLSIQGDQPQHF
DNA: TGTGCCAGCAGTTTATCGATACAGGGGGATCAGCCCCAGCATTTT

size: once
J: TRBJ1-1
V: TRBV28
length: 15
D: TRBD1
CDR3: CASTPPPGQGARAFF
DNA: TGTGCCAGCACCCCACCACCGGGACAGGGGGCTCGAGCTTTCTTT

size: .
J: TRBJ2-7
V: TRBV5-1
length: 14
D: TRBD2
CDR3: CASSSTSGISEQYF
DNA: TGCGCCAGCAGCAGTACTAGCGGGATAAGCGAGCAGTACTTC

size: .
J: TRBJ2-3
V: TRBV11-3
length: 12
D: .
CDR3: CASRVGYMAQYF
DNA: TGTGCCAGCAGAGTCGGGTATATGGCGCAGTATTTT

size: many
J: TRBJ1-1
V: TRBV20-1
length: 13
D: TRBD1
CDR3: CSASWDRNTEAFF
DNA: TGCAGTGCTAGTTGGGACAGGAACACTGAAGCTTTCTTT

size: .
J: TRBJ2-7
V: TRBV7-3
length: 13
D: TRBD2
CDR3: CASSRGLAGEQYF
DNA: TGTGCCAGCAGCCGGGGACTAGCGGGAGAGCAGTACTTC

size: few
J: TRBJ2-5
V: TRBV28
length: 15
D: TRBD1
CDR3: CASSLSGTEQETQYF
DNA: TGTGCCAGCAGTTTGTCCGGGACAGAGCAAGAGACCCAGTACTTC

size: .
J: TRBJ1-4
V: TRBV19
length: 15
D: .
CDR3: CASSITSGVGEKLFF
DNA: TGTGCCAGTAGTATAACATCAGGGGTTGGTGAAAAACTGTTTTTT